This record concerns one T cell receptor beta chain sequence. Its antigen is unidentified. The entry originates in a study of T cells in localized non-small cell lung cancer. Study results and limitations: Uninvolved adjacent lung had the highest recorded T cell clonality, with tumor below it. A higher density of T cells in blood coincided with extended overall survival.

Data came from immunoSEQ multiplex PCR; TCRdb stores just in-frame clones and leaves some out. The sample carries some 82,000 clones, over 70% recorded once. The receptor comes from a man aged 40-75 years with stage II squamous cell lung carcinoma. The sequencing here drew on PBMCs, taken before any cancer treatment.

The CDR3 nucleotides are TGTGCCAGCAGCCCATCAGGGGGCACCGGGGAGCTGTTTTTT. This codes for CASSPSGGTGELFF. The chain carries TRBV6-5 and TRBJ2-2, with TRBD1 identical over 7 bases. V shed 6 bases and J 4 bases; nucleotides not matched to a gene: 5. The CDR3 has 14 residues. Germline CDR1 reads MNHEY; CDR2 reads SVGAGI.